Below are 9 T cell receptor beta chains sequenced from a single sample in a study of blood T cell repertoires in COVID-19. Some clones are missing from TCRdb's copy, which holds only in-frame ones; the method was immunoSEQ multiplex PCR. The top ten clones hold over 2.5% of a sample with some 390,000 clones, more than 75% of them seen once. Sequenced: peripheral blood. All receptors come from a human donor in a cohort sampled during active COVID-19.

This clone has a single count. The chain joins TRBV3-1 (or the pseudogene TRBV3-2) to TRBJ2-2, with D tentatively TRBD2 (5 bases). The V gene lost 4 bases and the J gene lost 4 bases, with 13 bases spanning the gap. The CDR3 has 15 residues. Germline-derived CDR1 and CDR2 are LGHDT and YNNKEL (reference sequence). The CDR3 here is CASSLRLSVTGELFF. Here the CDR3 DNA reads TGTGCCAGCAGCCTCCGACTATCCGTCACCGGGGAGCTGTTTTTT.

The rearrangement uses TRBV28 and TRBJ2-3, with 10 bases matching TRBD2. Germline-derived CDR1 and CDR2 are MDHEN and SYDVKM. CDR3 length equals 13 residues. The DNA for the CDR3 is TGTGGAAGCGGGAGGGGGGGCACAGATACGCAGTATTTT. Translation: CGSGRGGTDTQYF.

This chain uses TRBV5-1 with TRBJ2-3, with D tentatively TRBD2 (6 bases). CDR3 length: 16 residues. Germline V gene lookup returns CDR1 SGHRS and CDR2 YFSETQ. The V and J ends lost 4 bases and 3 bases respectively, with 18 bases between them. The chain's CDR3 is CASSVGLGEVTDTQYF. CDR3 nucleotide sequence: TGCGCCAGCAGCGTGGGACTGGGGGAGGTAACAGATACGCAGTATTTT.

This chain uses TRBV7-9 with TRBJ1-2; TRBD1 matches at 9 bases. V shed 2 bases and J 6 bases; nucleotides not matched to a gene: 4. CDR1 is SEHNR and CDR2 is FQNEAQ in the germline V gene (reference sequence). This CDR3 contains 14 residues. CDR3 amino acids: CASSLPQGADGYTF. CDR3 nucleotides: TGTGCCAGCAGCTTACCACAGGGGGCGGATGGCTACACCTTC.

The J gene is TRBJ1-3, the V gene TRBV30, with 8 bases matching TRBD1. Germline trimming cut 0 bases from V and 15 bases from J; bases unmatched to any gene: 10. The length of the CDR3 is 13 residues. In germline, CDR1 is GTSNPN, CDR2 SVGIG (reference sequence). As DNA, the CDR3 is TGTGCCTGGAGTGTACAGGGGGGGACGTCGCAATATTTT. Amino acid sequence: CAWSVQGGTSQYF.

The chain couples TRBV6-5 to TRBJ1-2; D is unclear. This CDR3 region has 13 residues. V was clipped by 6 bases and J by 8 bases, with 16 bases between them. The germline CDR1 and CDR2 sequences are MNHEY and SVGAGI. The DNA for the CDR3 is TGTGCCAGCAGCCGGGCGGCGGGGAGCGGCTACACCTTC. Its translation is CASSRAAGSGYTF.

The CDR3 region is CATSLERREYEQYF. The CDR3 region has the DNA TGTGCCACCAGTCTCGAGCGACGGGAGTACGAGCAGTACTTC. V gene TRBV15 combines with J gene TRBJ2-7; maybe TRBD2 (6 bases). Germline values: CDR1 LNHNV, CDR2 YYDKDF (reference sequence). The CDR3 has 14 residues. V was pared by 6 bases and J by 4 bases, with 16 bases between.

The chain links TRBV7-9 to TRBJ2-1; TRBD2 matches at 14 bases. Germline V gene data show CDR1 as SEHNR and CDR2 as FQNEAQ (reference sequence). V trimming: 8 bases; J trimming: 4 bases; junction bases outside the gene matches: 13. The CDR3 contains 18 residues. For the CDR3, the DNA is TGTGCCAGCCAAAACCCGACTAGCGGGGGGGAAACGTACAATGAGCAGTTCTTC. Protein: CASQNPTSGGETYNEQFF.

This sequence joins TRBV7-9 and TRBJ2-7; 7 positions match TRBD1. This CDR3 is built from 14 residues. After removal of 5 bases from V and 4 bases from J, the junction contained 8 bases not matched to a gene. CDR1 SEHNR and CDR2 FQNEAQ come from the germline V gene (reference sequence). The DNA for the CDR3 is TGTGCCAGCAGCCCCGACAGGGTCTGGTACGAGCAGTACTTC. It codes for CASSPDRVWYEQYF.